These T cell receptor beta chains were read from a single sample in a study of glioma-infiltrating T cells after dendritic cell vaccination. Profiled with immunoSEQ multiplex PCR; TCRdb holds only in-frame clones, not every one. The repertoire holds 60,000 or so clones, roughly 86% seen once, with roughly 12% in the top ten. This material consisted of blood, taken after dendritic cell vaccination. Every receptor here comes from a human donor with glioblastoma. CDR3s include the opening cysteine and the closing phenylalanine or tryptophan. The D gene is left open where the match is weak. Size values are once, few and many counts, or a class for expanded clones, and some rows have none.

V gene	clone size	D gene	J gene	CDR3 protein	CDR3 DNA
TRBV27	few	TRBD1	TRBJ1-3	CASSPRGTGGNTIYF	TGTGCCAGCAGTCCAAGGGGGACAGGGGGAAACACCATATATTTT
TRBV5-8	NA	NA	TRBJ1-1	CASSPDPGTEAFF	TGTGCCAGCAGCCCGGACCCGGGGACTGAAGCTTTCTTT
TRBV5-1	NA	TRBD2	TRBJ2-2	CASSMGTSGPDTGELFF	TGCGCCAGCAGCATGGGGACTAGCGGACCAGACACCGGGGAGCTGTTTTTT
TRBV2	NA	NA	TRBJ1-5	CASSEILGGFLSNQPQHF	TGTGCCAGCAGTGAAATTCTTGGCGGATTCCTTAGCAATCAGCCCCAGCATTTT
TRBV21-1	NA	NA	TRBJ1-2	CASSKVNRGGANYGYTF	TGTGCCAGCAGCAAAGTGAACAGGGGGGGAGCTAACTATGGCTACACCTTC
TRBV7-8	NA	TRBD1	TRBJ2-7	CASSSQGAFSTYEQYF	TGTGCCAGCAGCTCACAGGGGGCGTTTAGTACCTACGAGCAGTACTTC
TRBV19	once	TRBD1	TRBJ2-7	CASSSTGSHYEQYF	TGTGCCAGTAGTTCGACAGGGTCCCACTACGAGCAGTACTTC
TRBV19	NA	TRBD1	TRBJ2-7	CASSQGQGPYEQYF	TGTGCCAGTAGTCAGGGACAGGGGCCCTACGAGCAGTACTTC
TRBV14	NA	NA	TRBJ1-1	CASSQFPGNMNTEAFF	TGTGCCAGCAGCCAATTTCCAGGGAATATGAACACTGAAGCTTTCTTT
TRBV19	NA	NA	TRBJ2-7	CASSTTGSSYEQYF	TGTGCCAGTAGTACAACGGGGAGCTCCTACGAGCAGTACTTC
TRBV7-2	NA	TRBD1	TRBJ2-2	CASSLRTGGGGELFF	TGTGCCAGCAGCCTTAGGACAGGGGGCGGGGGGGAGCTGTTTTTT
TRBV4-1	NA	TRBD2	TRBJ2-5	CASSSGGALETQYF	TGCGCCAGCTCTAGCGGGGGGGCCCTAGAGACCCAGTACTTC
TRBV2	NA	TRBD2	TRBJ2-1	CASRGLAGDPNEQFF	TGTGCCAGCAGGGGACTAGCGGGGGACCCCAATGAGCAGTTCTTC
TRBV18	few	NA	TRBJ1-3	CASSPGYRSGNTIYF	TGTGCCAGCTCACCGGGCTACCGATCGGGAAACACCATATATTTT
TRBV28	NA	NA	TRBJ1-4	CARPGQTNEKLFF	TGTGCCCGGCCCGGACAGACTAATGAAAAACTGTTTTTT
TRBV5-1	NA	TRBD1	TRBJ1-4	CASSIRTGSGEKLFF	TGCGCCAGCAGCATTCGGACAGGGAGCGGGGAAAAACTGTTTTTT
TRBV7-2	NA	TRBD1	TRBJ1-2	CASSRRTGGGYGYTF	TGTGCCAGCAGCAGACGGACAGGGGGCGGCTATGGCTACACCTTC
TRBV5-1	NA	TRBD1	TRBJ2-4	CASSVDRAQNIQYF	TGCGCCAGCAGCGTAGACAGGGCCCAAAACATTCAGTACTTC
TRBV30	NA	TRBD2	TRBJ2-1	CAWRRPSGRNEQFF	TGTGCCTGGAGACGGCCTAGCGGGAGAAATGAGCAGTTCTTC
TRBV18	NA	TRBD1	TRBJ1-4	CASSPKDRAYNEKLFF	TGTGCCAGCTCACCAAAGGACAGGGCTTATAATGAAAAACTGTTTTTT
TRBV4-1	NA	NA	TRBJ1-5	CASSVRGNQPQHF	TGCGCCAGCAGCGTCCGGGGGAATCAGCCCCAGCATTTT
TRBV6-5	NA	TRBD1	TRBJ1-1	CASNPTGDGGTEAFF	TGTGCCAGCAACCCTACAGGGGATGGGGGCACTGAAGCTTTCTTT
TRBV5-4	NA	TRBD1	TRBJ1-2	CASSLQGVVYGYTF	TGTGCCAGCAGCTTACAGGGGGTGGTCTATGGCTACACCTTC
TRBV9	NA	NA	TRBJ2-7	CASSVGGRAYEEQYF	TGTGCCAGCAGCGTCGGCGGCAGAGCCTACGAGGAGCAGTACTTC
TRBV27	NA	TRBD1	TRBJ2-1	CASSETGPAYNEQFF	TGTGCCAGCAGTGAGACAGGGCCCGCGTACAATGAGCAGTTCTTC
TRBV2	NA	TRBD2	TRBJ2-7	CASSVRRESYEQYF	TGTGCCAGCAGTGTAAGGCGGGAGAGCTACGAGCAGTACTTC
TRBV6-5	NA	TRBD1	TRBJ2-7	CASTTGPGPYEQYF	TGTGCCAGCACGACAGGGCCGGGGCCGTACGAGCAGTACTTC
TRBV7-2	NA	TRBD1	TRBJ1-2	CASSSLSGTGYGYTF	TGTGCCAGCAGCTCACTCTCCGGGACAGGCTATGGCTACACCTTC
TRBV10-3	once	NA	TRBJ2-7	CAISEAGSFGEQYF	TGTGCCATCAGTGAGGCGGGGTCCTTCGGCGAGCAGTACTTC
TRBV5-4	NA	NA	TRBJ2-7	CASSFDTYEQYF	TGTGCCAGCAGTTTTGACACCTACGAGCAGTACTTC
TRBV7-2	NA	NA	TRBJ2-7	CASSPVPRDAQYF	TGTGCCAGCAGCCCTGTCCCCCGGGATGCTCAGTACTTC
TRBV6-1	NA	NA	TRBJ1-4	CASSENSIRTNEKLFF	TGTGCCAGCAGTGAGAACTCGATAAGAACTAATGAAAAACTGTTTTTT
TRBV4-3	NA	TRBD1	TRBJ1-4	CASSQRSFGTGDEKLFF	TGCGCCAGCAGCCAGCGGTCCTTCGGGACAGGGGATGAAAAACTGTTTTTT
TRBV5-4	NA	TRBD1	TRBJ2-2	CASSQGTGGVAGELFF	TGTGCCAGCAGTCAGGGGACAGGGGGAGTAGCCGGGGAGCTGTTTTTT
TRBV5-1	NA	NA	TRBJ2-1	CASSWQGLGNEQFF	TGCGCCAGCAGCTGGCAGGGCCTGGGGAATGAGCAGTTCTTC
TRBV4-3	NA	NA	TRBJ2-1	CASSQEGTPENEQFF	TGCGCCAGCAGCCAAGAAGGGACTCCGGAGAATGAGCAGTTCTTC
TRBV27	NA	NA	TRBJ1-4	CASRATAANEKLFF	TGTGCCAGCAGGGCAACCGCGGCTAATGAAAAACTGTTTTTT
TRBV5-1	NA	NA	TRBJ1-2	CASSLDSGLPTVGYTF	TGCGCCAGCAGCTTGGATAGTGGGCTCCCCACGGTTGGCTACACCTTC
TRBV9	NA	NA	TRBJ2-3	CASSVVAANTDTQYF	TGTGCCAGCAGCGTAGTAGCGGCCAACACAGATACGCAGTATTTT
TRBV9	NA	TRBD2	TRBJ2-7	CASSKTGTSSPLEQYF	TGTGCCAGCAGCAAGACCGGGACTAGCTCTCCGCTCGAGCAGTACTTC
TRBV7-2	NA	TRBD1	TRBJ2-7	CASSPWTGDTEQYF	TGTGCCAGCAGTCCCTGGACAGGGGATACCGAGCAGTACTTC
TRBV7-7	NA	NA	TRBJ2-2	CASSQTGLNTGELFF	TGTGCTAGCAGCCAAACGGGACTTAACACCGGGGAGCTGTTTTTT
TRBV7-2	NA	NA	TRBJ1-2	CASSRSGSSGRGGGYTF	TGTGCCAGCAGCCGATCAGGATCCAGCGGCCGGGGTGGGGGCTACACCTTC
TRBV4-1	once	TRBD1	TRBJ1-1	CASSQGDRGRITEAFF	TGCGCCAGCAGCCAGGGGGACAGGGGGCGTATCACTGAAGCTTTCTTT
TRBV7-2	NA	NA	TRBJ2-3	CASSPRVLTDTQYF	TGTGCCAGCAGCCCTCGAGTGCTCACAGATACGCAGTATTTT
TRBV10-1	NA	NA	TRBJ2-3	CASSGASGTDTQYF	TGCGCCAGCAGTGGGGCTAGCGGCACAGATACGCAGTATTTT
TRBV4-1	NA	NA	TRBJ2-7	CASSQDEAGYEQYF	TGCGCCAGCAGCCAAGATGAAGCTGGCTACGAGCAGTACTTC
TRBV30	NA	TRBD1	TRBJ1-2	CAWDYTGAGYTF	TGTGCCTGGGATTATACAGGGGCGGGCTACACCTTC
TRBV7-9	NA	TRBD2	TRBJ2-3	CASSSGTSGTDTQYF	TGTGCCAGCAGTTCCGGGACTAGCGGCACAGATACGCAGTATTTT
TRBV7-2	NA	NA	TRBJ1-1	CASSRMPTGSGTEAFF	TGTGCCAGCAGCCGAATGCCCACAGGGTCGGGCACTGAAGCTTTCTTT
TRBV5-1	NA	TRBD2	TRBJ2-1	CASSSSGGTYNEQFF	TGCGCCAGCAGCTCGAGCGGGGGGACCTACAATGAGCAGTTCTTC